This TCR beta chain emerged from a study of cytomegalovirus exposure and HLA in healthy donors. The germline gives CDR1 MGHDK, CDR2 SYGVNS. CDR3 size: 13 residues. V lost 4 bases, J lost 6 bases, and 10 bases lay in between. The study ran its PCR with 60 Vbeta and 13 Jbeta primers. Libraries were prepared by immunoSEQ multiplex PCR; TCRdb keeps only in-frame clonotypes and omits some of them. This sample yields 200,000 to 250,000 clones, of which 65% to 80% are seen a single time; approximately 0.22% belongs to the top ten. The sequence was obtained from a girl under 10 years old in good health and CMV-seronegative. This chain connects TRBV25-1 to TRBJ2-1; D not certain. The material sequenced was PBMCs. The CDR3 spells CASSVDTANEQFF. CDR3 in DNA: TGTGCCAGCAGTGTAGATACTGCCAATGAGCAGTTCTTC. Full variable domain (rest looked up from reference TRBV25-1 and TRBJ2-1): EADIYQTPRYLVIGTGKKITLECSQTMGHDKMYWYQQDPGMELHLIHYSYGVNSTEKGDLSSESTVSRIRTEHFPLTLESARPSHTSQYLCASSVDTANEQFFGPGTRLTVL.